The 12 T cell receptor beta chains below all came from one sample that was sequenced in a study of blood T cell repertoires in COVID-19. Data came from immunoSEQ multiplex PCR; TCRdb stores just in-frame clones and leaves some out. The data hold 150,000 to 200,000 clones, with more than 75% observed a single time. Input material: peripheral blood. These receptors were obtained from a man aged 70 or older with acute or convalescent COVID-19.

The rearrangement links TRBV6-6 to TRBJ1-5; 8 bases line up with TRBD1. Germline CDR1 and CDR2: MNHNY and SVGAGI (reference sequence). The CDR3 has 14 residues. V dropped 8 bases and J dropped 2; count of bases not matched to a gene: 5. CDR3 DNA sequence: TGTGCCAGCGGGCAACAGGGGGGCAATCAGCCCCAGCATTTT. Amino acid sequence: CASGQQGGNQPQHF.

V gene TRBV7-9 combines with J gene TRBJ1-4, with a possible D match to TRBD1 (5 bases). Germline assignment: CDR1 SEHNR and CDR2 FQNEAQ (reference sequence). With 5 bases removed from V and 4 bases from J, the gap between germline ends came to 8 bases. The CDR3 length is 13 residues. This chain's CDR3 is CASSPTVNEKLFF. CDR3 nucleotide sequence: TGTGCCAGCAGCCCGACAGTTAATGAAAAACTGTTTTTT. The full variable domain, in which reference TRBV7-9 and TRBJ1-4 provide the parts outside the CDR3, is DTGVSQNPRHKITKRGQNVTFRCDPISEHNRLYWYRQTLGQGPEFLTYFQNEAQLEKSRLLSDRFSAERPKGSFSTLEIQRTEQGDSAMYLCASSPTVNEKLFFGSGTQLSVL.

This CDR3 reads CASSLFYGPGILPDVLTF. In DNA, the CDR3 is TGTGCCAGCAGTTTATTTTACGGTCCAGGGATTCTACCGGACGTCCTGACTTTC. The genes are TRBV28 and TRBJ2-6; TRBD1 is a possible D gene (5 bases). V was shortened by 1 base and J by 11 bases, with 24 bases between the two germline ends. The germline V gene encodes CDR1 MDHEN and CDR2 SYDVKM. The CDR3 totals 18 residues.

This clone was seen a handful of times. The J gene is TRBJ2-5, the V gene TRBV13, with TRBD2 matching over 7 bases. With V trimmed by 5 bases and J by 5 bases, 11 bases remained unmatched. The CDR3 sequence is 15 residues long. CDR1 is PRHDT, CDR2 FYEKMQ, per germline (reference sequence). CDR3 amino acids: CASSLRLAGLETQYF. The CDR3 DNA follows: TGTGCCAGCAGCCTCCGACTAGCTGGCTTGGAGACCCAGTACTTC.

The chain combines TRBV5-1 with TRBJ2-3, with TRBD1 matching 8 bases. After removal of 4 bases from V and 8 bases from J, the junction contained 9 bases not matched to a gene. This CDR3 spans 14 amino acids. Per the germline V gene, CDR1 is SGHRS and CDR2 is YFSETQ. The CDR3 here is CASSPDRVEGTQYF. In nucleotides, the CDR3 is TGCGCCAGCAGCCCGGACAGGGTAGAGGGTACGCAGTATTTT.

The V gene is TRBV28, the J gene TRBJ2-7, with 7 nucleotides matching TRBD1. CDR1 is MDHEN and CDR2 is SYDVKM in the germline V gene. The CDR3 is made up of 14 amino acids. Losses at the gene ends were 7 bases for V and 2 bases for J; bases not matched to a gene: 8. CDR3 nucleotide sequence: TGTGCCAGCAATTTGTGGCAGGGGGCCTACGAGCAGTACTTC. Translating it yields CASNLWQGAYEQYF.

The V and J genes are TRBV7-9 and TRBJ2-1; D might be TRBD2 (5 bases). Germline CDR1 reads SEHNR; CDR2 reads FQNEAQ (reference sequence). Deletions cut 6 bases from V and 10 bases from J, with 28 bases between. The length of the CDR3 is 17 residues. CDR3 loop: CASSLGKGTRNIGEQFF. CDR3 coding DNA: TGTGCCAGCAGTTTGGGGAAAGGTACTAGGAATATTGGCGAGCAGTTCTTC.

This chain links TRBV2 with TRBJ2-1, with TRBD2 identical over 8 bases. With V trimmed by 6 bases and J by 8 bases, 15 bases remained unmatched. The CDR3 is 16 amino acids. The germline V gene has CDR1 SNHLY and CDR2 FYNNEI. The CDR3 loop is CASRPPTSARKDEQFF. DNA of the CDR3: TGTGCCAGCAGACCACCGACTAGCGCACGTAAGGATGAGCAGTTCTTC.

This clone appeared a single time. The chain links TRBV18 to TRBJ1-3, with a tentative D call TRBD1 (6 bases). V lost 2 bases and J lost 0, with 8 bases in between. Germline CDR1 is KGHSH and CDR2 is LQKENI. The CDR3 has 15 residues. CDR3 DNA sequence: TGTGCCAGCTCACCAGGACAGACCTCTGGAAACACCATATATTTT. Residues: CASSPGQTSGNTIYF.

This sequence joins TRBV28 and TRBJ2-5; D may be TRBD2 (5 bases). The CDR3 extends over 14 amino acids. Germline V gene data show CDR1 as MDHEN and CDR2 as SYDVKM. V dropped 7 bases and J dropped 5 bases, with 17 bases sitting between them. CDR3 region: CASTLTGSRETQYF. The CDR3 bases are TGTGCCAGCACCTTAACGGGGTCAAGGGAGACCCAGTACTTC. The variable domain in full, completed from reference TRBV28 and TRBJ2-5, reads DVKVTQSSRYLVKRTGEKVFLECVQDMDHENMFWYRQDPGLGLRLIYFSYDVKMKEKGDIPEGYSVSREKKERFSLILESASTNQTSMYLCASTLTGSRETQYFGPGTRLLVL.

This chain uses TRBV24-1 with TRBJ2-3, with 13 bases that match TRBD2. This CDR3 has 16 residues. The germline V gene has CDR1 KGHDR and CDR2 SFDVKD. The J segment lost 5 bases and the V segment lost 3 bases, leaving 4 bases of the junction unmatched. Here the CDR3 DNA reads TGTGCCACCAGTGATAAACTAGCGGGGGGGCGAGATACGCAGTATTTT. Its protein product is CATSDKLAGGRDTQYF.

This clone has a handful of counts. DNA of the CDR3: TGTGCCTTCCTAAATAAAGGGGCTAGGGGTAGGAATACGCAGTATTTT. Protein product: CAFLNKGARGRNTQYF. The chain carries TRBV30 and TRBJ2-3; weak D call: TRBD1 (5 bases). The CDR3 spans 16 residues. Germline loops: CDR1 GTSNPN, CDR2 SVGIG (reference sequence). Trimming stripped 7 bases from V and 7 bases from J, with 27 bases between. The whole variable domain, filled in from reference TRBV30 and TRBJ2-3, reads SQTIHQWPATLVQPVGSPLSLECTVEGTSNPNLYWYRQAAGRGLQLLFYSVGIGQISSEVPQNLSASRPQDRQFILSSKKLLLSDSGFYLCAFLNKGARGRNTQYFGPGTRLTVL.